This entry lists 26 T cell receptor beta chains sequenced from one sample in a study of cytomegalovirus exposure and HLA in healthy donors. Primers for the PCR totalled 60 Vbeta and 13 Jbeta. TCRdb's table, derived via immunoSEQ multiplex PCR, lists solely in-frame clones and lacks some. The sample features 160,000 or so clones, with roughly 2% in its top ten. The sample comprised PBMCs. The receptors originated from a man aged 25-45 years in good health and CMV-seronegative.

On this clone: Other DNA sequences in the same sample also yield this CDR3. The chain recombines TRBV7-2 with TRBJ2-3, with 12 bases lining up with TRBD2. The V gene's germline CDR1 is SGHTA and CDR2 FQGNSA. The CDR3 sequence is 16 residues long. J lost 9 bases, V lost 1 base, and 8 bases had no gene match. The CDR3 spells CASSLELAGGKGTQYF. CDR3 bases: TGTGCCAGCAGCTTAGAGCTAGCGGGAGGGAAGGGAACGCAGTATTTT.

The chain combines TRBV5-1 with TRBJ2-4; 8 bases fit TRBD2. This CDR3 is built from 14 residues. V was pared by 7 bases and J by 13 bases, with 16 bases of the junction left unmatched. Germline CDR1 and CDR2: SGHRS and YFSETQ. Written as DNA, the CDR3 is TGCGCCAGCGGCTGGGGGGAACTAGCGGCACAACAGTACTTC. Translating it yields CASGWGELAAQQYF. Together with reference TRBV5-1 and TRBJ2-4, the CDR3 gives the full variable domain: KAGVTQTPRYLIKTRGQQVTLSCSPISGHRSVSWYQQTPGQGLQFLFEYFSETQRNKGNFPGRFSGRQFSNSRSEMNVSTLELGDSALYLCASGWGELAAQQYFGAGTRLSVL.

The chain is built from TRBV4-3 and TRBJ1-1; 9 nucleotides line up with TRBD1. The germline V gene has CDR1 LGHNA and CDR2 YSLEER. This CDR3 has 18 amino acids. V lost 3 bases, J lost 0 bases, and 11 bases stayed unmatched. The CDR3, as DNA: TGCGCCAGCAGCCAGATGCTGGGGACAGGGCAACTGAACACTGAAGCTTTCTTT. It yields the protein CASSQMLGTGQLNTEAFF.

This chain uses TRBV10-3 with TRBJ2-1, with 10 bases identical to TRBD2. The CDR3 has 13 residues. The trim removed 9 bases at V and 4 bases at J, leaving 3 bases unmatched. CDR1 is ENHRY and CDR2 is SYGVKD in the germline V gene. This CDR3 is CAIGLAEYNEQFF. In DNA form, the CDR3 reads TGTGCCATTGGACTAGCGGAATACAATGAGCAGTTCTTC.

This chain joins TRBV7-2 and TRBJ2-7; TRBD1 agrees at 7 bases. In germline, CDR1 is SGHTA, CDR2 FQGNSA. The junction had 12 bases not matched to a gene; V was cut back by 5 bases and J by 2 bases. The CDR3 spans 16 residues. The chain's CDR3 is CASSPREGAPPYEQYF. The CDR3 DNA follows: TGTGCCAGCAGCCCGCGAGAGGGGGCCCCTCCCTACGAGCAGTACTTC.

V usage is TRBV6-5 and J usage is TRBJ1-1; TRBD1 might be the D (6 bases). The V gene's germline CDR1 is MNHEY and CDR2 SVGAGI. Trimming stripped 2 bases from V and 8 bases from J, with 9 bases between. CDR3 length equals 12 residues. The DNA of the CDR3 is TGTGCCAGCAGTTACAGTACAGGGGAAGCTTTCTTT. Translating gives CASSYSTGEAFF.

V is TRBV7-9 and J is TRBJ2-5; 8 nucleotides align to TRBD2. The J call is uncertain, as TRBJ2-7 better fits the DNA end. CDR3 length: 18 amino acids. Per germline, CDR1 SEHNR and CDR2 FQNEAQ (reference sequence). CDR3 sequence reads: CASRPRGVAGPLSYEQYF. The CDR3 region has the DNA TGTGCCAGCCGCCCTCGGGGGGTAGCGGGACCTCTCTCCTACGAGCAGTACTTC.

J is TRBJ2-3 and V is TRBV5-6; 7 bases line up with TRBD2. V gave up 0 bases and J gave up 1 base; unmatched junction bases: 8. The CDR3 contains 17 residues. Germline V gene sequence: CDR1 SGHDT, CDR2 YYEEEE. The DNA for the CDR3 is TGTGCCAGCAGCTTGGTCGTGGGAGGGCCCGGCACAGATACGCAGTATTTT. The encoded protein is CASSLVVGGPGTDTQYF.

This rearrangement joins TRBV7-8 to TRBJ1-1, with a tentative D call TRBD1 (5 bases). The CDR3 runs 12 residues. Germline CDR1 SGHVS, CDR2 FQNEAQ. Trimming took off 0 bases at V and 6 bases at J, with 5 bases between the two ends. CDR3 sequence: CASSLAGAEAFF. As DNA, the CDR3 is TGTGCCAGCAGCTTAGCAGGGGCTGAAGCTTTCTTT.

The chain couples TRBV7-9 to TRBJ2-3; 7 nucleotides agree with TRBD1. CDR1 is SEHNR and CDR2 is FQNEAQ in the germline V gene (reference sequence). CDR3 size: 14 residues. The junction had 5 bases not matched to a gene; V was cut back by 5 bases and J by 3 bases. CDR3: CASSLGTDTDTQYF. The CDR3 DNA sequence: TGTGCCAGCAGCCTGGGGACAGATACAGATACGCAGTATTTT.

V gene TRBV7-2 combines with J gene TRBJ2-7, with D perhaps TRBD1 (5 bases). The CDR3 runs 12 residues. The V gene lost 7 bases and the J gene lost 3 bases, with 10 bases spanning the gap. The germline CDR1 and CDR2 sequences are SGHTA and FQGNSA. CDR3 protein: CASTRDSYEQYF. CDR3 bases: TGTGCCAGCACCAGAGACAGCTACGAGCAGTACTTC.

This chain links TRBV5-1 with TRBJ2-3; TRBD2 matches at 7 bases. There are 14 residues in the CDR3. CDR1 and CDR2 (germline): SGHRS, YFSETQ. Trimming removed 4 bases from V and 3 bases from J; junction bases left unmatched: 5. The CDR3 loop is CASSSREVTDTQYF. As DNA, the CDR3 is TGCGCCAGCAGCAGCCGGGAGGTGACAGATACGCAGTATTTT.

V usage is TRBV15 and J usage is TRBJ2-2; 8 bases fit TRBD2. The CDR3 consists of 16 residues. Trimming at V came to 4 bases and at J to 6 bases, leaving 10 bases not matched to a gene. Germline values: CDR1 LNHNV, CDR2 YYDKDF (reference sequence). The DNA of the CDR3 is TGTGCCACCAGCAAAACTATAGGACTAGCCCCCGGGGAGCTGTTTTTT. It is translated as CATSKTIGLAPGELFF.

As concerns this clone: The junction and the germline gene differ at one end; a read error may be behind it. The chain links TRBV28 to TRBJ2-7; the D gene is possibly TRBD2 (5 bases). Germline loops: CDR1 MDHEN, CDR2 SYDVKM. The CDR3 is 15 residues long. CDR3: CASSPTTAHAYGQYF. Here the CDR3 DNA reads TGTGCCAGCAGTCCGACTACAGCGCACGCCTACGGGCAGTACTTC. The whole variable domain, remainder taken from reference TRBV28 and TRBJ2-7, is DVKVTQSSRYLVKRTGEKVFLECVQDMDHENMFWYRQDPGLGLRLIYFSYDVKMKEKGDIPEGYSVSREKKERFSLILESASTNQTSMYLCASSPTTAHAYGQYFGPGTRLTVT.

CDR3 sequence: CASSLEGNYGYTF. As DNA, the CDR3 is TGCGCCAGCAGCTTGGAGGGGAACTATGGCTACACCTTC. The J gene is TRBJ1-2, the V gene TRBV5-1, with D tentatively TRBD1 (5 bases). The germline V and J ends were trimmed by 0 bases and 2 bases, with 5 bases remaining between them. CDR1 is SGHRS and CDR2 is YFSETQ in the germline V gene. CDR3 length: 13 amino acids.

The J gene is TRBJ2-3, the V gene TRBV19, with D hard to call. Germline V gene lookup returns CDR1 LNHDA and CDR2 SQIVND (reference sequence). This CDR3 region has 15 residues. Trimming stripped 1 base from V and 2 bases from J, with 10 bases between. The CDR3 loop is CASSIAGFPTDTQYF. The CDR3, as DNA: TGTGCCAGTAGTATAGCAGGTTTTCCCACAGATACGCAGTATTTT.

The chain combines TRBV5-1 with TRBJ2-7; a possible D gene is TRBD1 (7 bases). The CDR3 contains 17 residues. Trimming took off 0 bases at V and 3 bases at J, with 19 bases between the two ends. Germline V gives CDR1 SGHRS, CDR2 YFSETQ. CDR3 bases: TGCGCCAGCAGCTTGGCTAGGGGGCGCGGGGAAAACTACGAGCAGTACTTC. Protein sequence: CASSLARGRGENYEQYF.

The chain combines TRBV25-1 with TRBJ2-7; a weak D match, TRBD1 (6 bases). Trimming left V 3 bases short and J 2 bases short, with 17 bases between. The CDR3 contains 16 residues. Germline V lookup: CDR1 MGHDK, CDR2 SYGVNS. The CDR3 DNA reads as TGTGCCAGCAGTGATTACAACGAACAGGGTACCTACGAGCAGTACTTC. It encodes CASSDYNEQGTYEQYF.

CDR3 sequence (DNA): TGTGCCAGCAGCTTAGCATTGTCTAAAACCTACGATACGCAGTATTTT. It translates to CASSLALSKTYDTQYF. The V call is TRBV11-2, the J call TRBJ2-3; D ambiguous. Trimming removed 1 base from V and 6 bases from J, with 17 bases in between. Germline V gene sequence: CDR1 SGHAT, CDR2 FQNNGV. The CDR3 consists of 16 residues.

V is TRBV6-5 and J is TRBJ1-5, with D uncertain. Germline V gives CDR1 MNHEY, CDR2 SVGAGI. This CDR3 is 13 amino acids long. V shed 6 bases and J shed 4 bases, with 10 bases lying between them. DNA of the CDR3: TGTGCCAGCAGGTATGACGGGAATCAGCCCCAGCATTTT. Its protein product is CASRYDGNQPQHF.

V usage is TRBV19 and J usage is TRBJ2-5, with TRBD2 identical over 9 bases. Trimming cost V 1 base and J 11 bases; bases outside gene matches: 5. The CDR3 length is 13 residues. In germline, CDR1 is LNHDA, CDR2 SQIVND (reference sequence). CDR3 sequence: CASSIVASGEQYF. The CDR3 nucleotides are TGTGCCAGTAGTATAGTGGCTAGCGGGGAGCAGTACTTC.

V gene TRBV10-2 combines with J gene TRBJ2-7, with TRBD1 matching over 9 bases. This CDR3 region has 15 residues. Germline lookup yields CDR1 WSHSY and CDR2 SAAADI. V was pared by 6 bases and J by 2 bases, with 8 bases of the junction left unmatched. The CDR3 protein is CASRMGQGVTYEQYF. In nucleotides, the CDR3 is TGCGCCAGCAGGATGGGACAGGGAGTTACCTACGAGCAGTACTTC.

The CDR3 DNA sequence: TGCAGCGTTAGGCGGGAGGGCAACGAGCAGTACTTC. It codes for CSVRREGNEQYF. The chain recombines TRBV29-1 with TRBJ2-7; 9 nucleotides match TRBD2. The CDR3 is 12 amino acids. Germline CDR1 is SQVTM and CDR2 is ANQGSEA. Trimming cost V 5 bases and J 5 bases; bases outside gene matches: 4.

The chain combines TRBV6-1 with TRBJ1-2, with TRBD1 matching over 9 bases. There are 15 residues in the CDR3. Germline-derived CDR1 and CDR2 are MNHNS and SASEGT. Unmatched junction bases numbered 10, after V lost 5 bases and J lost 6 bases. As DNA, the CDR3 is TGTGCCAGCAGTTTTGGCACCGGGACAGGGAATGGCTACACCTTC. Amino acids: CASSFGTGTGNGYTF.

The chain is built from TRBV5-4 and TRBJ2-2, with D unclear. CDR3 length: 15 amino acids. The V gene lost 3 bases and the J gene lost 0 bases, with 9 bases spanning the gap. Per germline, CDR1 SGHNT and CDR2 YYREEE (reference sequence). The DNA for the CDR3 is TGTGCCAGCAGCTCCGAGGTGGCGAACACCGGGGAGCTGTTTTTT. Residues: CASSSEVANTGELFF.

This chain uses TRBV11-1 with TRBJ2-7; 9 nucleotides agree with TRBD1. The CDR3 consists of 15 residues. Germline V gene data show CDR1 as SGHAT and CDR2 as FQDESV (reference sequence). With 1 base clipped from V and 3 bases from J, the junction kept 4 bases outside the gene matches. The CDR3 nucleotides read TGTGCCAGCAGCTTAGGACAGGGGGGTCACTACGAGCAGTACTTC. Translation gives CASSLGQGGHYEQYF.